This passage covers 29 T cell receptor beta chains from one sample sequenced in a study of blood T cell repertoires in COVID-19. Assay: immunoSEQ multiplex PCR; the TCRdb copy retains only in-frame clones and omits some. The sample shows fewer than 100,000 clones, 79% of them seen only once. The material sequenced was peripheral blood. All receptors derive from a human donor in a cohort sampled during active COVID-19.

This sequence joins TRBV3-1 (or the pseudogene TRBV3-2) and TRBJ1-4, with 7 positions matching TRBD1. This CDR3 comprises 17 residues. V lost 0 bases and J lost 8; bases outside the gene matches: 12. The germline gives CDR1 LGHDT, CDR2 YNNKEL (reference sequence). CDR3 amino acids: CASSQDLETGLKEKLFF. The DNA of the CDR3 is TGTGCCAGCAGCCAAGACCTCGAGACAGGGTTGAAGGAAAAACTGTTTTTT.

This clone was seen only once. The chain combines TRBV7-3 with TRBJ1-2; no clear D. Germline V gene lookup returns CDR1 SGHTA and CDR2 FQGTGA. The CDR3 has 13 residues. V lost 1 base to trimming and J lost 8 bases, with 11 bases between them. CDR3 DNA: TGTGCCAGCAGCTTAAGCCCCCTAGAAGGCTACACCTTC. Translation: CASSLSPLEGYTF.

The chain uses TRBV3-1 (or the pseudogene TRBV3-2) and TRBJ1-1; TRBD1 agrees at 7 bases. The CDR3 has 13 amino acids. J lost 10 bases, V lost 1 base, and 6 bases had no gene match. Germline V gives CDR1 LGHDT, CDR2 YNNKEL (reference sequence). CDR3 coding DNA: TGTGCCAGCAGCCAAGGTAGAGGGGGCCCAGCTTTCTTT. It encodes CASSQGRGGPAFF.

The CDR3 sequence: CASSLLGTLNTEAFF. CDR3 coding DNA: TGCGCCAGCAGCCTCTTGGGGACTTTGAACACTGAAGCTTTCTTT. This chain uses TRBV5-1 with TRBJ1-1, with TRBD1 as a possible D gene (5 bases). With 4 bases removed from V and 0 bases from J, the gap between germline ends came to 13 bases. The CDR3 is 15 amino acids. Germline CDR1 and CDR2: SGHRS and YFSETQ.

The J gene is TRBJ2-1, the V gene TRBV18, with 10 bases fitting TRBD1. Germline V gene sequence: CDR1 KGHSH, CDR2 LQKENI. There are 17 residues in the CDR3. Trimming removed 3 bases from V and 4 bases from J; junction bases left unmatched: 9. This CDR3 reads CASSPRTGGIEYNEQFF. The CDR3 nucleotides are TGTGCCAGCTCACCCCGGACAGGGGGTATTGAGTACAATGAGCAGTTCTTC.

The J gene is TRBJ2-5, the V gene TRBV19; no reliable D call. The V and J ends lost 6 bases and 0 bases respectively, with 8 bases between them. Germline V CDR1 and CDR2: LNHDA, SQIVND (reference sequence). The CDR3 contains 13 residues. The CDR3 nucleotides are TGTGCCAGTAGCCGGAGTTACCAAGAGACCCAGTACTTC. This gives the protein CASSRSYQETQYF.

V usage is TRBV19 and J usage is TRBJ2-1; D perhaps matches TRBD2 (6 bases). The CDR3 has 17 amino acids. The V and J ends lost 4 bases and 3 bases respectively, with 19 bases between them. Germline V lookup: CDR1 LNHDA, CDR2 SQIVND (reference sequence). Written as DNA, the CDR3 is TGTGCCAGTAGTACCCGGGGACTCAGTGGGGACTACAATGAGCAGTTCTTC. Its translation is CASSTRGLSGDYNEQFF. Looking up the rest from reference TRBV19 and TRBJ2-1 gives the full variable domain: DGGITQSPKYLFRKEGQNVTLSCEQNLNHDAMYWYRQDPGQGLRLIYYSQIVNDFQKGDIAEGYSVSREKKESFPLTVTSAQKNPTAFYLCASSTRGLSGDYNEQFFGPGTRLTVL.

This rearrangement joins TRBV19 to TRBJ2-1, with 11 bases lining up with TRBD2. V gave up 6 bases and J gave up 6 bases; unmatched junction bases: 4. There are 14 residues in the CDR3. Per the germline V gene, CDR1 is LNHDA and CDR2 is SQIVND (reference sequence). The CDR3, as DNA: TGTGCCAGTAGACTAGCGGGAGACCCCAATGAGCAGTTCTTC. Translating gives CASRLAGDPNEQFF.

Only one count was recorded for this clone. The chain recombines TRBV5-1 with TRBJ2-3; 9 nucleotides line up with TRBD2. CDR1 and CDR2 (germline): SGHRS, YFSETQ. This CDR3 spans 16 amino acids. Unmatched junction bases numbered 7, after V lost 4 bases and J lost 1 base. The CDR3 DNA sequence: TGCGCCAGCAGCCCCTTAGCGGGAGCGGGCACAGATACGCAGTATTTT. Residues: CASSPLAGAGTDTQYF.

The chain carries TRBV6-2 or TRBV6-3 and TRBJ1-4; maybe TRBD1 (6 bases). The CDR3 extends over 15 amino acids. Germline CDR1 is MNHEY and CDR2 is SVGEGT. V shed 0 bases and J shed 8 bases, with 13 bases lying between them. CDR3: CASSYSGTFGEKLFF. The CDR3 region has the DNA TGTGCCAGCAGTTACTCCGGGACATTTGGCGAAAAACTGTTTTTT.

This chain uses TRBV6-6 with TRBJ1-4; 9 bases map to TRBD1. Per germline, CDR1 MNHNY and CDR2 SVGAGI (reference sequence). The CDR3 runs to 15 residues. The trim removed 6 bases at V and 7 bases at J, leaving 9 bases unmatched. The CDR3 coding sequence is TGTGCCAGCAGCCTGCAAACGACAGGGGGTGAAAAACTGTTTTTT. Amino acid sequence: CASSLQTTGGEKLFF.

V is TRBV7-8 and J is TRBJ1-1; no clear D gene. This CDR3 region has 17 residues. Germline CDR1 SGHVS, CDR2 FQNEAQ. V shed 5 bases and J shed 7 bases, with 26 bases lying between them. The DNA of the CDR3 is TGTGCCAGCAGCGAAGAGGTTCGGTGGCGGGCGGCTTTTGAAGCTTTCTTT. Protein product: CASSEEVRWRAAFEAFF.

The chain uses TRBV13 and TRBJ2-2, with 7 bases aligning to TRBD1. This CDR3 has 16 amino acids. The V gene's germline CDR1 is PRHDT and CDR2 FYEKMQ (reference sequence). Germline trimming cut 2 bases from V and 4 bases from J; bases unmatched to any gene: 7. As DNA, the CDR3 is TGTGCCAGCAGCTTAAGGACAGGCCCCACCACCGGGGAGCTGTTTTTT. This encodes CASSLRTGPTTGELFF.

The rearrangement uses TRBV11-2 and TRBJ2-3; D may be TRBD2 (6 bases). The CDR3 extends over 16 amino acids. Germline V gene data show CDR1 as SGHAT and CDR2 as FQNNGV. Trimming stripped 5 bases from V and 4 bases from J, with 19 bases between. The CDR3 nucleotides are TGTGCCAGCAGCCCGGGGGTCCAGAGGAGCGCAGATACGCAGTATTTT. Amino acids: CASSPGVQRSADTQYF. The entire variable domain, with the rest obtained from reference TRBV11-2 and TRBJ2-3, is as follows: EAGVAQSPRYKIIEKRQSVAFWCNPISGHATLYWYQQILGQGPKLLIQFQNNGVVDDSQLPKDRFSAERLKGVDSTLKIQPAKLEDSAVYLCASSPGVQRSADTQYFGPGTRLTVL.

This chain uses TRBV7-6 with TRBJ2-1; TRBD2 matches at 8 bases. The CDR3 sequence is 19 residues long. The junction had 27 bases not matched to a gene; V was cut back by 5 bases and J by 12 bases. The V gene's germline CDR1 is SGHVS and CDR2 FNYEAQ. The CDR3 sequence is CASSPFGSGKRSSRLRQFF. CDR3 sequence (DNA): TGTGCCAGCAGCCCTTTTGGTAGCGGGAAGCGGTCCTCTCGTCTTAGGCAGTTCTTC.

This clone has a handful of counts. The rearrangement joins TRBV6-2 or TRBV6-3 to TRBJ1-1, with TRBD1 matching over 7 bases. Germline loops: CDR1 MNHEY, CDR2 SVGEGT. V was clipped by 2 bases and J by 6 bases; unmatched bases: 6. This CDR3 is built from 14 residues. The CDR3 sequence is CASSYEQGWSEAFF. The CDR3 DNA sequence: TGTGCCAGCAGTTACGAACAGGGGTGGTCTGAAGCTTTCTTT.

This chain uses TRBV19 with TRBJ2-7; the match to TRBD2 covers 10 bases. The CDR3 is 15 residues long. The germline gives CDR1 LNHDA, CDR2 SQIVND (reference sequence). The ends lost 7 bases at V and 5 bases at J; junction bases unmatched: 11. The DNA of the CDR3 is TGTGCCAGTAAGACCGGGGCTAGCGGGAGCCACGAGCAGTACTTC. Translating it yields CASKTGASGSHEQYF.

V gene TRBV7-6 combines with J gene TRBJ2-2; TRBD1 agrees at 8 bases. V lost 5 bases to trimming and J lost 4 bases; unmatched junction nucleotides: 6. This CDR3 spans 15 amino acids. Germline CDR1 SGHVS, CDR2 FNYEAQ. As DNA, the CDR3 is TGTGCCAGCAGCCAACGGACAGGGCGCACCGGGGAGCTGTTTTTT. Translated, it gives CASSQRTGRTGELFF.

The chain carries TRBV9 and TRBJ2-7; the match to TRBD2 covers 11 bases. Looked up from germline, CDR1 is SGDLS and CDR2 is YYNGEE. V lost 4 bases, J lost 7 bases, and 7 bases stayed unmatched. This CDR3 comprises 14 residues. CDR3 amino acids: CASSPGLAGWEQYF. The CDR3 region has the DNA TGTGCCAGCAGCCCAGGACTAGCGGGTTGGGAGCAGTACTTC.

Notes on this clone: Other nucleotide sequences from this sample produce the same CDR3. The chain is built from TRBV7-9 and TRBJ2-3, with 9 nucleotides matching TRBD2. The germline V gene encodes CDR1 SEHNR and CDR2 FQNEAQ (reference sequence). V shed 1 base, J shed 2 bases, and the junction held 4 bases outside the gene matches. This CDR3 is built from 16 residues. In nucleotides, the CDR3 is TGTGCCAGCAGCTTAGGGCTAGCGGGACCCACAGATACGCAGTATTTT. It is translated as CASSLGLAGPTDTQYF.

This chain uses TRBV28 with TRBJ2-3; 9 nucleotides align to TRBD1. The CDR3 is 15 residues long. V lost 6 bases to trimming and J lost 4 bases; unmatched junction nucleotides: 8. Per germline, CDR1 MDHEN and CDR2 SYDVKM. The CDR3: CASSLAGQGADTQYF. The CDR3 coding sequence is TGTGCCAGCAGCCTCGCGGGACAGGGAGCAGATACGCAGTATTTT.

This clone was observed a single time. V and J are TRBV2 and TRBJ1-4, with TRBD1 as a possible D gene (6 bases). The germline V gene has CDR1 SNHLY and CDR2 FYNNEI. The CDR3 is 16 amino acids. Between the trimmed V and J ends, which lost 6 bases and 6 bases, there was a span of 20 bases. The CDR3 sequence: CASRSPVGGADEKLFF. The CDR3 region has the DNA TGTGCCAGCAGATCCCCGGTAGGGGGGGCGGATGAAAAACTGTTTTTT.

The rearrangement joins TRBV4-2 to TRBJ1-1; D remains unclear. This CDR3 contains 15 residues. Trimming removed 1 base at V and 0 bases at J, with 9 bases between. The germline CDR1 and CDR2 sequences are LGHNA and YNFKEQ. CDR3 sequence reads: CASSQARLLNTEAFF. CDR3 bases: TGTGCCAGCAGCCAAGCCCGACTCCTGAACACTGAAGCTTTCTTT.

The V gene is TRBV30, the J gene TRBJ1-4; 10 nucleotides agree with TRBD1. The CDR3 totals 15 residues. V shed 0 bases and J 4 bases; nucleotides not matched to a gene: 2. Germline V CDR1 and CDR2: GTSNPN, SVGIG (reference sequence). The CDR3 loop is CAWSVDRGHNEKLFF. The CDR3 DNA reads TGTGCCTGGAGTGTCGACAGGGGGCATAATGAAAAACTGTTTTTT. The full variable domain, with the rest looked up from reference TRBV30 and TRBJ1-4, is SQTIHQWPATLVQPVGSPLSLECTVEGTSNPNLYWYRQAAGRGLQLLFYSVGIGQISSEVPQNLSASRPQDRQFILSSKKLLLSDSGFYLCAWSVDRGHNEKLFFGSGTQLSVL.

This clone came up once. The chain links TRBV5-1 to TRBJ2-1, with 9 bases identical to TRBD2. The CDR3 runs to 15 residues. Looked up from germline, CDR1 is SGHRS and CDR2 is YFSETQ. With V trimmed by 0 bases and J by 6 bases, 4 bases remained unmatched. CDR3 in DNA: TGCGCCAGCAGCTTGGGACGTAGCGGGGGCAATGAGCAGTTCTTC. Translating gives CASSLGRSGGNEQFF.

V is TRBV7-9 and J is TRBJ1-5, with TRBD1 as a possible D gene (6 bases). CDR3 length: 13 amino acids. Between the trimmed V and J ends, which lost 7 bases and 11 bases, there was a span of 18 bases. Germline CDR1 and CDR2: SEHNR and FQNEAQ (reference sequence). The CDR3 loop is CASIPSGGETQHF. CDR3 coding DNA: TGTGCCAGCATCCCCTCGGGGGGCGAAACCCAGCATTTT.

The chain carries TRBV19 and TRBJ2-3; 7 bases map to TRBD2. Germline CDR1 LNHDA, CDR2 SQIVND (reference sequence). The trim removed 3 bases at V and 3 bases at J, leaving 6 bases unmatched. This CDR3 comprises 15 residues. CDR3 sequence: CASSIGGSGTDTQYF. The CDR3 DNA is TGTGCCAGTAGTATCGGCGGGAGCGGGACAGATACGCAGTATTTT. Drawing the rest from reference TRBV19 and TRBJ2-3, the complete variable domain is DGGITQSPKYLFRKEGQNVTLSCEQNLNHDAMYWYRQDPGQGLRLIYYSQIVNDFQKGDIAEGYSVSREKKESFPLTVTSAQKNPTAFYLCASSIGGSGTDTQYFGPGTRLTVL.

The gene calls are TRBV28 and TRBJ1-2; 7 bases map to TRBD1. This CDR3 is 16 amino acids long. In germline, CDR1 is MDHEN, CDR2 SYDVKM. V lost 5 bases and J lost 4; bases outside the gene matches: 13. For the CDR3, the DNA is TGTGCCAGCAGTCTCCCCGGGACAGTGATGGGCTATGGCTACACCTTC. This codes for CASSLPGTVMGYGYTF.

V and J are TRBV24-1 and TRBJ2-3; D remains ambiguous. The CDR3 has 13 residues. With 3 bases removed from V and 2 bases from J, the gap between germline ends came to 5 bases. The germline CDR1 and CDR2 sequences are KGHDR and SFDVKD. The CDR3 spells CATSDSYTDTQYF. The CDR3 nucleotides are TGTGCCACCAGTGATAGCTACACAGATACGCAGTATTTT.